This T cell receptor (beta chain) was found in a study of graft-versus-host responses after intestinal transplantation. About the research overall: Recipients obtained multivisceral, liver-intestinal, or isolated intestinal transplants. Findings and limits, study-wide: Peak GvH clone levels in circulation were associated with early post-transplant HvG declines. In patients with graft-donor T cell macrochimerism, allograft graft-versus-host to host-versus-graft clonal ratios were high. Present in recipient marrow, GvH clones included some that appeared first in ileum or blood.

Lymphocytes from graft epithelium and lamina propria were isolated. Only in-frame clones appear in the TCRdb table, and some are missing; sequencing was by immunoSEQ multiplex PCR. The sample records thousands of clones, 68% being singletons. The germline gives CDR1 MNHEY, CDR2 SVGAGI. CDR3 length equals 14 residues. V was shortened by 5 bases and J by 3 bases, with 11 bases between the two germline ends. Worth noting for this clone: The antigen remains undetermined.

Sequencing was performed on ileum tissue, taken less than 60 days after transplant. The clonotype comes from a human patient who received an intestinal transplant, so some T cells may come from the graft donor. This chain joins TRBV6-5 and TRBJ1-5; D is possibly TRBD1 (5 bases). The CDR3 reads CASSIDRYNQPQHF. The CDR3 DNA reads TGTGCCAGCAGTATCGACAGATACAATCAGCCCCAGCATTTT.